This T cell receptor (beta chain) was documented in a study of cytomegalovirus exposure and HLA in healthy donors. Findings and caveats of the study: Generally TCR sequences proved uncommon, though certain public TCRs appeared in numerous donors. The authors enumerated 180 or so TCR beta chains as linked to cytomegalovirus. Through in vitro validation, three CMV-associated chains were shown to be specific for CMV antigens.

Of note for this clone: The antigen is not known.

Assay: immunoSEQ multiplex PCR; the TCRdb copy retains only in-frame clones and omits some. The profile shows some 250,000 clones, roughly 89% of them singletons. The length of the CDR3 is 14 residues. Trimming cost V 8 bases and J 0 bases, with 11 bases left between them. CDR1 and CDR2 from the germline V gene are MDHEN and SYDVKM. Sequenced input: PBMCs. The V and J genes are TRBV28 and TRBJ1-5; D gene uncertain. The receptor comes from a woman younger than 35 in good health and CMV-seronegative. This chain's CDR3 is CASQYGVSNQPQHF. The CDR3 nucleotides are TGTGCCAGCCAATACGGGGTTAGCAATCAGCCCCAGCATTTT.